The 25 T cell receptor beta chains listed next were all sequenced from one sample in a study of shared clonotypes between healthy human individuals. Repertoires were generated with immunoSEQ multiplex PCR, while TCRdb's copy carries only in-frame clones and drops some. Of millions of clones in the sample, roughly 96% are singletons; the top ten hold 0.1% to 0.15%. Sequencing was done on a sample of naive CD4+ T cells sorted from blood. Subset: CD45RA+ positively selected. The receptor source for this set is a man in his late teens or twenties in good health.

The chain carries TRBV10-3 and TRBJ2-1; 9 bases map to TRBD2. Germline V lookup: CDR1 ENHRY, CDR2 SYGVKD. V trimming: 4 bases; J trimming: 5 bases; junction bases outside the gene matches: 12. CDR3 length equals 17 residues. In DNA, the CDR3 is TGTGCCATCAGTGGGACTTTGGCGCGGGGGGGCGACAATGAGCAGTTCTTC. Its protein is CAISGTLARGGDNEQFF.

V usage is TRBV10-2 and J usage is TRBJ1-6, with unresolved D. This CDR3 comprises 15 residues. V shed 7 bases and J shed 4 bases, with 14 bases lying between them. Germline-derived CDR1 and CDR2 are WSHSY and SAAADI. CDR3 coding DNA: TGCGCCAGCAAACTTCCGGACGGGTATAATTCACCCCTCCACTTT. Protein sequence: CASKLPDGYNSPLHF.

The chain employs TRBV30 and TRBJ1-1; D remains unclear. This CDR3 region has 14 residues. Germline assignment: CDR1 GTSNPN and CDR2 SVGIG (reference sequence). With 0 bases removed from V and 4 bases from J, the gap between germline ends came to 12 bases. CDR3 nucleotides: TGTGCCTGGAGTGTAAATAAAGCTCGCACTGAAGCTTTCTTT. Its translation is CAWSVNKARTEAFF.

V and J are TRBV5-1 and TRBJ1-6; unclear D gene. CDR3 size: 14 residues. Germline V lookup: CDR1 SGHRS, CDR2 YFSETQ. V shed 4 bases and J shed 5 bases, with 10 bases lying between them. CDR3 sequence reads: CASSPPGDNSPLHF. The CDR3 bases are TGCGCCAGCAGCCCCCCCGGGGATAATTCACCCCTCCACTTT.

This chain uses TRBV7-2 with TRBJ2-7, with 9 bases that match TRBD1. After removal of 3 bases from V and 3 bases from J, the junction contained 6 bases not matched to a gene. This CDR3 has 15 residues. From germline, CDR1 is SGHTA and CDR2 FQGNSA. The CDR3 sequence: CASSFSRDRVYEQYF. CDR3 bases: TGTGCCAGCAGCTTTTCCCGGGACAGGGTCTACGAGCAGTACTTC.

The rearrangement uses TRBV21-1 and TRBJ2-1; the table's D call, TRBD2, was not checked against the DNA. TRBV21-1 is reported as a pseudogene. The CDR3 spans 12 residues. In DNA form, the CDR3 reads TGTGCCAGCAGTGGACTAGCGGTTGAGCAGTTCTTC. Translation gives CASSGLAVEQFF.

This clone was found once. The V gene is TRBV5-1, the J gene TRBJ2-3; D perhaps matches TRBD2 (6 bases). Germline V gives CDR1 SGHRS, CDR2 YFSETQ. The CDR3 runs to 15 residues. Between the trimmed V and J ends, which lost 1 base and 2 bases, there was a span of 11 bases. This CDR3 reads CASSLYGGDTDTQYF. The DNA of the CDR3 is TGCGCCAGCAGCTTGTATGGCGGGGACACAGATACGCAGTATTTT.

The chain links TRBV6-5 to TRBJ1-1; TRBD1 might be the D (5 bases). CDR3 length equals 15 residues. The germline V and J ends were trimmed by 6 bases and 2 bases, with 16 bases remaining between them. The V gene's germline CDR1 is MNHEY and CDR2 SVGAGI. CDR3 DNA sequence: TGTGCCAGCAGCGCAGTCGGGACGGAAAACACTGAAGCTTTCTTT. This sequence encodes CASSAVGTENTEAFF.

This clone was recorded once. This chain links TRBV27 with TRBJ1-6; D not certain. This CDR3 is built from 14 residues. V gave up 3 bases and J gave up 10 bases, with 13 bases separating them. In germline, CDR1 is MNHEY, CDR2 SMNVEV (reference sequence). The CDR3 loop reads CASSFGGMMSPLHF. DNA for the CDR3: TGTGCCAGCAGTTTTGGTGGGATGATGTCACCCCTCCACTTT.

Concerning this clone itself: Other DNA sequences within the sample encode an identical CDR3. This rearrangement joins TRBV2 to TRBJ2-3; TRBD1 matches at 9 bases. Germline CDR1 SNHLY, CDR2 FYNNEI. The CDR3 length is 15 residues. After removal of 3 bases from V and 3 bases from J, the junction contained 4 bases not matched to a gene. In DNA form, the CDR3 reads TGTGCCAGCAGTGACCGGGACAGGGCAACAGATACGCAGTATTTT. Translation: CASSDRDRATDTQYF.

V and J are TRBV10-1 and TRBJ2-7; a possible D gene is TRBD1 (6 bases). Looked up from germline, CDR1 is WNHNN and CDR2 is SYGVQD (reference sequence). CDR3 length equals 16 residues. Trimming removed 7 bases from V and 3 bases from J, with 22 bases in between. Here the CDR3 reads CASTTRLTGTFYEQYF. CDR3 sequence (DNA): TGCGCCAGCACCACGCGCCTGACAGGAACCTTCTACGAGCAGTACTTC.

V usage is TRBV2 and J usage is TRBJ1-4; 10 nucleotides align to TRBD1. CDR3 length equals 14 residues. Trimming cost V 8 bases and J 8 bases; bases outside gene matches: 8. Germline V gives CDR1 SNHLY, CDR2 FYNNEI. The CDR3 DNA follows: TGTGCCAGCGGGGTGACAGGGGGCTACGAAAAACTGTTTTTT. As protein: CASGVTGGYEKLFF.

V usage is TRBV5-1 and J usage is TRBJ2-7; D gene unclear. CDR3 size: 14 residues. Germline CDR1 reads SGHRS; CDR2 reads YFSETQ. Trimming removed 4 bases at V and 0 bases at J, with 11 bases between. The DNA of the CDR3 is TGCGCCAGCAGCGTGAGCCGGTACTCCTACGAGCAGTACTTC. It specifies CASSVSRYSYEQYF.

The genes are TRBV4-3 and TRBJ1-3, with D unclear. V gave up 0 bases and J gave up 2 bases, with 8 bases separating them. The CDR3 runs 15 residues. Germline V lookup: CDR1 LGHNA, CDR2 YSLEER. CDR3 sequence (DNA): TGCGCCAGCAGCCAAGAAACCACAGCTGGAAACACCATATATTTT. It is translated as CASSQETTAGNTIYF.

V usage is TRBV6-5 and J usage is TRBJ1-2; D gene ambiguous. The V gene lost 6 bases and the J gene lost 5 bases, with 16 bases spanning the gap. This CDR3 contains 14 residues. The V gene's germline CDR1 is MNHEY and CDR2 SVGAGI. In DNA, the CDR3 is TGTGCCAGCAGACCGGGTTCGGGGTATTATGGCTACACCTTC. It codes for CASRPGSGYYGYTF.

Written as DNA, the CDR3 is TGCAGCGTCGACAGGGACGAGGCTAACTATGGCTACACCTTC. This encodes CSVDRDEANYGYTF. The gene calls are TRBV29-1 and TRBJ1-2, with 7 bases fitting TRBD1. The CDR3 has 14 residues. Germline loops: CDR1 SQVTM, CDR2 ANQGSEA. The junction had 7 bases not matched to a gene; V was cut back by 6 bases and J by 0 bases.

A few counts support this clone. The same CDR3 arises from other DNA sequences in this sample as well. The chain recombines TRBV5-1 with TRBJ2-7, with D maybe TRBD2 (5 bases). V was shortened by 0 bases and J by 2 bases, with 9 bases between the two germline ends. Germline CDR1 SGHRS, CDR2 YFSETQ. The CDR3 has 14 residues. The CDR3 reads CASSLEEGPYEQYF. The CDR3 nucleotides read TGCGCCAGCAGCTTGGAAGAGGGCCCCTACGAGCAGTACTTC.

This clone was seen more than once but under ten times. The CDR3 spells CASSARDSNTGELFF. In DNA form, the CDR3 reads TGCGCCAGCAGCGCCCGGGACAGTAACACCGGGGAGCTGTTTTTT. The J gene is TRBJ2-2, the V gene TRBV5-1; 7 positions agree with TRBD1. The trim removed 4 bases at V and 2 bases at J, leaving 5 bases unmatched. The CDR3 sequence is 15 residues long. Germline V CDR1 and CDR2: SGHRS, YFSETQ.

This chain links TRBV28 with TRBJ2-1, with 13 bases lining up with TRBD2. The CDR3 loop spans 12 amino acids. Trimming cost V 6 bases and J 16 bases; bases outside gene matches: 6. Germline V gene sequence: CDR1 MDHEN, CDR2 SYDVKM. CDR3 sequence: CASSLTSGGKFF. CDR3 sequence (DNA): TGTGCCAGCAGCCTGACTAGCGGGGGGAAATTCTTC. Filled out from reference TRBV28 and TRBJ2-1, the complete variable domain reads DVKVTQSSRYLVKRTGEKVFLECVQDMDHENMFWYRQDPGLGLRLIYFSYDVKMKEKGDIPEGYSVSREKKERFSLILESASTNQTSMYLCASSLTSGGKFFGPGTRLTVL.

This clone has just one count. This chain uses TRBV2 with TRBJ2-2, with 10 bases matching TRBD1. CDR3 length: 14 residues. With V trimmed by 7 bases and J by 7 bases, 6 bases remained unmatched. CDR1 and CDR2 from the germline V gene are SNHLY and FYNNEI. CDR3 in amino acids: CASNRDRGYGELFF. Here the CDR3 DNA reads TGTGCCAGCAACAGGGACAGGGGTTACGGGGAGCTGTTTTTT. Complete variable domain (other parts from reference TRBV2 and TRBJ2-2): EPEVTQTPSHQVTQMGQEVILRCVPISNHLYFYWYRQILGQKVEFLVSFYNNEISEKSEIFDDQFSVERPDGSNFTLKIRSTKLEDSAMYFCASNRDRGYGELFFGEGSRLTVL.

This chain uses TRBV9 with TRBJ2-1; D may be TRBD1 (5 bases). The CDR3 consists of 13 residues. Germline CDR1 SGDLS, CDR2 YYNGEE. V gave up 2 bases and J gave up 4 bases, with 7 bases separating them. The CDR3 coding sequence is TGTGCCAGCAGCGTCAGACAGTACAATGAGCAGTTCTTC. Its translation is CASSVRQYNEQFF.

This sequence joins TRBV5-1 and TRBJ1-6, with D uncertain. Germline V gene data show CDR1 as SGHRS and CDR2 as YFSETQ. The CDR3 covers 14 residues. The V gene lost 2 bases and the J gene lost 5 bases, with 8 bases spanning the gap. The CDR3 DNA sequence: TGCGCCAGCAGCTTAGGGCCAGATAATTCACCCCTCCACTTT. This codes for CASSLGPDNSPLHF.

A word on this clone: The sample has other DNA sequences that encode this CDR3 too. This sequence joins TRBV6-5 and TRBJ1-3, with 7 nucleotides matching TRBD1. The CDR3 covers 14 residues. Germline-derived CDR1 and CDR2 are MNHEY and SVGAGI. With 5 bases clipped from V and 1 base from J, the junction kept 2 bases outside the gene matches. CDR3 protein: CASSRGQSGNTIYF. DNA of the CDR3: TGTGCCAGCAGTCGGGGACAGTCTGGAAACACCATATATTTT.

This CDR3 is CASRLTGHTYEQYF. The DNA for the CDR3 is TGTGCCAGCAGGTTGACAGGGCATACCTACGAGCAGTACTTC. This sequence joins TRBV27 and TRBJ2-7; 7 bases agree with TRBD1. The CDR3 runs to 14 residues. Trimming at V came to 6 bases and at J to 2 bases, leaving 7 bases not matched to a gene. CDR1 and CDR2 from the germline V gene are MNHEY and SMNVEV (reference sequence).

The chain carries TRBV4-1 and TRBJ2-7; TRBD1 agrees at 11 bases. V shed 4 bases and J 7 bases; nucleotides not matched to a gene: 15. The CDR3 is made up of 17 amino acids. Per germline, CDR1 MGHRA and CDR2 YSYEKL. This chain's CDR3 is CASSLADSGTGGQEQYF. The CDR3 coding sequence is TGCGCCAGCAGCCTCGCTGATTCCGGGACAGGGGGTCAGGAGCAGTACTTC.